Listed below are T cell receptor beta chains from one sample, sequenced in a study of cytomegalovirus exposure and HLA in healthy donors. Produced via immunoSEQ multiplex PCR; TCRdb's table is partial and in-frame only. This table holds about 76,000 clones, over 85% found once. Specimen: PBMCs. Every receptor here comes from a man between 18 and 29 years old in good health and CMV-seropositive. CDR3s include the opening cysteine and the closing phenylalanine or tryptophan. Each record gives: V gene, D gene, J gene, clone size, CDR3 DNA, CDR3 protein. D genes are given only for firm matches. Size is stated for part of the rows, as once, few or many counts, or as a class when the clone is expanded.

v_call: TRBV18; d_call: TRBD2; j_call: TRBJ2-7; clone_size: .; cdr3_nt: TGTGCCAGCTCACCCCGTGGGGGTAGCGGGGCCTACGAGCAGTACTTC; cdr3_aa: CASSPRGGSGAYEQYF
v_call: TRBV18; d_call: .; j_call: TRBJ1-1; clone_size: .; cdr3_nt: TGTGCCAGCTCACCGGGGGCTGGGAACACTGAAGCTTTCTTT; cdr3_aa: CASSPGAGNTEAFF
v_call: TRBV19; d_call: .; j_call: TRBJ1-3; clone_size: .; cdr3_nt: TGTGCCAGTAGTATAGAATTCCAGGACATCTCTGGAAACACCATATATTTT; cdr3_aa: CASSIEFQDISGNTIYF
v_call: TRBV30; d_call: TRBD2; j_call: TRBJ2-7; clone_size: once; cdr3_nt: TGTGCCTGGAGTGTACTAGCGGGAGGGTCCTCCTACGAGCAGTACTTC; cdr3_aa: CAWSVLAGGSSYEQYF
v_call: TRBV5-4; d_call: TRBD2; j_call: TRBJ2-1; clone_size: once; cdr3_nt: TGTGCCAGCAGCGACGACCAGGGAGCCGGGACTAGCGTAAGAACCAATGAGCAGTTCTTC; cdr3_aa: CASSDDQGAGTSVRTNEQFF
v_call: TRBV7-9; d_call: TRBD1; j_call: TRBJ1-5; clone_size: many; cdr3_nt: TGTGCCAGCAGCTATACAGGGGGAAGTCAGCCCCAGCATTTT; cdr3_aa: CASSYTGGSQPQHF
v_call: TRBV5-1; d_call: .; j_call: TRBJ1-1; clone_size: .; cdr3_nt: TGCGCCAGCAGCTTGGGTGGGGAGGTCGAAGCTTTCTTT; cdr3_aa: CASSLGGEVEAFF
v_call: TRBV19; d_call: TRBD1; j_call: TRBJ2-5; clone_size: .; cdr3_nt: TGTGCCAGTAAGGGACAGGGGGCGGACTCGTACCAAGAGACCCAGTACTTC; cdr3_aa: CASKGQGADSYQETQYF
v_call: TRBV2; d_call: TRBD1; j_call: TRBJ1-4; clone_size: .; cdr3_nt: TGTGCCAGCAGTGAAGTTAGGGGGCAAGGGTTGTTTTTT; cdr3_aa: CASSEVRGQGLFF
v_call: TRBV9; d_call: .; j_call: TRBJ2-5; clone_size: .; cdr3_nt: TGTGCCAGCAGCTCTCGCAACTCGGGACTTCAAGAGACCCAGTACTTC; cdr3_aa: CASSSRNSGLQETQYF